One and the same sample provided the 8 T cell receptor beta chains below, sequenced in a study of T cells in Graves' hyperthyroidism and ophthalmopathy. TCR beta CDR3 sequences were amplified from RNA transcripts. First-round RT-PCR targeting the TCR CDR3 was performed with the HTBI primer set. TCRdb analysed the multiplex PCR reads with MiXCR anew, one entry per CDR3 protein. The sample consists of about 210,000 distinct CDR3 sequences, roughly a sixth of them appearing once. The sequenced sample was blood. Every receptor here comes from a man in his forties or fifties with Graves' hyperthyroidism.

The chain recombines TRBV4-1 with TRBJ1-4; 7 bases are shared with TRBD1. After removal of 0 bases from V and 8 bases from J, the junction contained 9 bases not matched to a gene. The length of the CDR3 is 16 residues. The germline V gene encodes CDR1 MGHRA and CDR2 YSYEKL. The CDR3 protein is CASSQDTGTEWEKLFF. The DNA of the CDR3 is TGCGCCAGCAGCCAAGACACAGGGACAGAGTGGGAAAAACTGTTTTTT.

This clonotype occurred many times. The chain employs TRBV28 and TRBJ2-5, with TRBD2 matching 9 bases. The CDR3 contains 16 residues. The germline gives CDR1 MDHEN, CDR2 SYDVKM. Trimming cost V 5 bases and J 1 base; bases outside gene matches: 8. CDR3: CASSRFRSGSQETQYF. DNA for the CDR3: TGTGCCAGCAGTCGATTTCGTAGCGGGAGCCAAGAGACCCAGTACTTC.

This clonotype has a handful of counts. The chain recombines TRBV20-1 with TRBJ2-5, with 9 bases matching TRBD1. This CDR3 comprises 13 residues. Germline V gene data show CDR1 as DFQATT and CDR2 as SNEGSKA (reference sequence). The ends lost 5 bases at V and 2 bases at J; junction bases unmatched: 3. For the CDR3, the DNA is TGCAGTGCTGGGACAGGGATACAAGAGACCCAGTACTTC. The encoded protein is CSAGTGIQETQYF.

As regards this clonotype: The junction departs from the called germline gene at one end, perhaps through a read error. The rearrangement uses TRBV12-3 or TRBV12-4 and TRBJ1-5; 8 positions match TRBD1. The CDR3 loop spans 14 amino acids. The CDR3 nucleotides are TGTGCCAGCAGCCCGGACAGGGCAAATCAGCCCCGGCATTTT. The encoded protein is CASSPDRANQPRHF.

This clonotype was recorded many times. This chain joins TRBV9 and TRBJ1-5, with D possibly matching TRBD1 (5 bases). The germline V and J ends were trimmed by 0 bases and 0 bases, with 10 bases remaining between them. Germline lookup yields CDR1 SGDLS and CDR2 YYNGEE. The CDR3 spans 16 residues. CDR3 bases: TGTGCCAGCAGCGTAGGCGTAGGGGCTAGCAATCAGCCCCAGCATTTT. Protein: CASSVGVGASNQPQHF.

The chain employs TRBV15 and TRBJ2-7; the D is unclear. CDR3 length: 13 amino acids. From germline, CDR1 is LNHNV and CDR2 YYDKDF (reference sequence). With 6 bases removed from V and 2 bases from J, the gap between germline ends came to 11 bases. The CDR3 loop is CATRLTPTYEQYF. The CDR3 bases are TGTGCCACCAGATTAACTCCTACCTACGAGCAGTACTTC.

This clonotype was observed a few times. The chain links TRBV3-1 to TRBJ2-3; TRBD2 is a possible D gene (6 bases). The length of the CDR3 is 15 residues. Germline values: CDR1 LGHDT, CDR2 YNNKEL (reference sequence). V was trimmed by 4 bases and J by 1 base, leaving 12 bases between them. The CDR3 spells CASSPGPGGTDTQYF. The DNA of the CDR3 is TGTGCCAGCAGCCCGGGCCCGGGGGGCACAGATACGCAGTATTTT.

This clonotype showed up many times. The chain recombines TRBV11-2 with TRBJ2-7; D possibly matches TRBD1 or TRBD2 (5 bases each). Trimming cost V 1 base and J 3 bases, with 10 bases left between them. CDR1 SGHAT and CDR2 FQNNGV come from the germline V gene. This CDR3 has 14 amino acids. CDR3 DNA sequence: TGTGCCAGCAGCTTAGCGGGACCCTACTACGAGCAGTACTTC. As protein: CASSLAGPYYEQYF.